These T cell receptor beta chains were read from a single sample in a study of cytomegalovirus exposure and HLA in healthy donors. Generated by immunoSEQ multiplex PCR, the TCRdb table keeps only in-frame clones and is missing some. The sample has some 200,000 clones, approximately 85% seen once. Sequencing used PBMCs. Every receptor here comes from a woman between 18 and 30 years old in good health and CMV-seronegative. The CDR3 runs from the conserved cysteine through the conserved F or W. The D gene is left open where the match is weak. Some rows mark clone size as missing; the rest say once, few, many or name a class of expanded clone.

NA	TRBV5-1	TRBJ2-3	TRBD2	CASTLGTSDTSTDTQYF	TGCGCCAGCACCCTGGGGACTAGCGATACTAGCACAGATACGCAGTATTTT
NA	TRBV19	TRBJ2-7	TRBD2	CASSVTGGSYEQYF	TGTGCCAGTAGTGTCACGGGGGGCTCCTACGAGCAGTACTTC
NA	TRBV11-2	TRBJ1-1	TRBD1	CASSLGQGGNTEAFF	TGTGCCAGCAGCTTAGGTCAGGGGGGCAACACTGAAGCTTTCTTT
few	TRBV9	TRBJ1-1	TRBD1	CASNKGAGDAFF	TGTGCCAGCAACAAGGGGGCAGGGGATGCTTTCTTT
NA	TRBV7-6	TRBJ2-7	TRBD2	CASSLAVLRLAGPGEQYF	TGTGCCAGCAGCTTAGCGGTCTTAAGACTAGCGGGCCCGGGAGAGCAGTACTTC
NA	TRBV25-1	TRBJ1-4	NA	CASSVIERTDEKLFF	TGTGCCAGCAGTGTGATTGAACGAACGGATGAAAAACTGTTTTTT
NA	TRBV19	TRBJ2-2	TRBD1	CAARGGQGATGELFF	TGTGCCGCAAGGGGGGGACAGGGGGCAACCGGGGAGCTGTTTTTT
NA	TRBV7-8	TRBJ1-1	NA	CASSLDRGWEAFF	TGTGCCAGCAGCTTAGATAGGGGGTGGGAAGCTTTCTTT
NA	TRBV28	TRBJ1-1	TRBD1	CASSSVSGGAEAFF	TGTGCCAGCAGTTCCGTCTCAGGGGGCGCTGAAGCTTTCTTT
NA	TRBV4-2	TRBJ1-5	NA	CASSQEGAVQPQHF	TGTGCCAGCAGCCAAGAAGGTGCGGTTCAGCCCCAGCATTTT